Presented here are 10 T cell receptor beta chains from one specimen sequenced in a study of cytomegalovirus exposure and HLA in healthy donors. PCR amplification relied on 60 Vbeta primers (plus 13 Jbeta primers). Produced via immunoSEQ multiplex PCR; TCRdb's table is partial and in-frame only. Among 150,000 to 200,000 clones listed, around four fifths were seen once. The sample consisted of PBMCs. Every receptor here comes from a man aged 18 to 29 in good health and CMV-seropositive.

The chain employs TRBV6-5 and TRBJ2-5; 9 nucleotides line up with TRBD1. Germline trimming cut 5 bases from V and 5 bases from J; bases unmatched to any gene: 3. This CDR3 has 13 amino acids. Germline V gives CDR1 MNHEY, CDR2 SVGAGI. CDR3 in amino acids: CASSKDRGETQYF. The CDR3 DNA sequence: TGTGCCAGCAGTAAAGACAGGGGGGAGACCCAGTACTTC.

V is TRBV12-5 and J is TRBJ1-1; D uncertain. V shed 1 base and J shed 5 bases, with 5 bases lying between them. Per the germline V gene, CDR1 is LGHNT and CDR2 is FRNRAP. The CDR3 length is 12 residues. The DNA for the CDR3 is TGTGCTAGTGGTTTGGGGACTACTGAAGCTTTCTTT. Translation gives CASGLGTTEAFF.

The chain employs TRBV15 and TRBJ2-1; 9 nucleotides align to TRBD2. There are 15 residues in the CDR3. The germline CDR1 and CDR2 sequences are LNHNV and YYDKDF (reference sequence). V was clipped by 3 bases and J by 5 bases; unmatched bases: 5. The CDR3 sequence is CATSSAGTSHNEQFF. DNA for the CDR3: TGTGCCACCAGCAGCGCCGGGACTAGCCACAATGAGCAGTTCTTC.

V is TRBV29-1 and J is TRBJ2-7; TRBD2 might be the D (5 bases). Germline V gene lookup returns CDR1 SQVTM and CDR2 ANQGSEA. The CDR3 runs 14 residues. V lost 4 bases to trimming and J lost 2 bases, with 15 bases between them. CDR3 sequence: CSVGKDSRTYEQYF. As DNA, the CDR3 is TGCAGCGTTGGAAAGGACTCAAGGACCTACGAGCAGTACTTC.

This rearrangement joins TRBV6-1 to TRBJ2-5; D may be TRBD2 (6 bases). CDR3 length: 14 amino acids. From germline, CDR1 is MNHNS and CDR2 SASEGT. V was shortened by 6 bases and J by 5 bases, with 16 bases between the two germline ends. DNA for the CDR3: TGTGCCAGCAGGCCCTTGACTAGTCAGGAGACCCAGTACTTC. The encoded protein is CASRPLTSQETQYF.

A few counts support this clone. V and J are TRBV6-5 and TRBJ1-2; tentatively, D is TRBD1 (6 bases). Germline-derived CDR1 and CDR2 are MNHEY and SVGAGI. Trimming stripped 6 bases from V and 4 bases from J, with 9 bases between. The CDR3 length is 12 residues. CDR3 protein: CASSLQGYGYTF. The DNA for the CDR3 is TGTGCCAGCAGCCTACAGGGCTATGGCTACACCTTC.

The rearrangement uses TRBV5-1 and TRBJ1-1; TRBD1 matches at 10 bases. The CDR3 loop spans 16 amino acids. With 0 bases clipped from V and 3 bases from J, the junction kept 5 bases outside the gene matches. CDR1 and CDR2 from the germline V gene are SGHRS and YFSETQ. Here the CDR3 DNA reads TGCGCCAGCAGCTTGGAGGCGGACAGGGGGGACACTGAAGCTTTCTTT. Its translation is CASSLEADRGDTEAFF.

The chain uses TRBV6-5 and TRBJ2-1; 7 bases map to TRBD2. After removal of 5 bases from V and 0 bases from J, the junction contained 4 bases not matched to a gene. Germline assignment: CDR1 MNHEY and CDR2 SVGAGI. The CDR3 has 15 amino acids. CDR3 protein: CASSRDYSSYNEQFF. In DNA, the CDR3 is TGTGCCAGCAGTCGGGACTATAGCTCCTACAATGAGCAGTTCTTC.

This sequence joins TRBV18 and TRBJ2-7, with TRBD1 matching 8 bases. There are 13 residues in the CDR3. The germline CDR1 and CDR2 sequences are KGHSH and LQKENI. After removal of 3 bases from V and 6 bases from J, the junction contained 4 bases not matched to a gene. This chain's CDR3 is CASSPLDRGEQYF. The CDR3 nucleotides are TGTGCCAGCTCACCGTTAGACAGGGGCGAGCAGTACTTC.

This rearrangement joins TRBV19 to TRBJ1-4; D perhaps matches TRBD1 (5 bases). Trimming took off 5 bases at V and 0 bases at J, with 13 bases between the two ends. The CDR3 runs 16 residues. From germline, CDR1 is LNHDA and CDR2 SQIVND (reference sequence). The chain's CDR3 is CASSPWTLATNEKLFF. The CDR3 bases are TGTGCCAGTAGTCCCTGGACACTTGCAACTAATGAAAAACTGTTTTTT.